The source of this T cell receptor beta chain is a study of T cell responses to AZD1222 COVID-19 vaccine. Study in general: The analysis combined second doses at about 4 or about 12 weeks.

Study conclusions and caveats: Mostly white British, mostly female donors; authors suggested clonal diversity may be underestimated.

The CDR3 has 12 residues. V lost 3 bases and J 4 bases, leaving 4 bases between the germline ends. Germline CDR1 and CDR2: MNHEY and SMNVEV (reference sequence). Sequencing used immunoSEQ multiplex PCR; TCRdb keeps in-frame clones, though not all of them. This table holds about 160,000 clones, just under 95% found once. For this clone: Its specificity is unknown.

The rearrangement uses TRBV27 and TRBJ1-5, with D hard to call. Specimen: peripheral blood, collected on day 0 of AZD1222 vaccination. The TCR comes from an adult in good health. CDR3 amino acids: CASSFQNQPQHF. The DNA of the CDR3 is TGTGCCAGCAGTTTCCAGAATCAGCCCCAGCATTTT.